This T cell receptor (beta chain) was captured in a study of cytotoxic CD8 clonotypes in ibrutinib-treated CLL. Study as a whole: By median around 66 months, 12 had progressed and approximately 15 stayed remitted; responses had been 2 complete and approximately 24 partial. It was after a median 12 months of treatment, range 6 to 36, that response samples were taken. Study observations and caveats: Sustained-remission and progressing patients diverged in sampling times. Clonality showed a rise at ibrutinib response that reversed toward baseline at progression.

CDR3 length equals 16 residues. Unmatched junction bases numbered 13, after V lost 4 bases and J lost 6 bases. The germline V gene has CDR1 SGHDT and CDR2 YYEEEE. Profiled with immunoSEQ multiplex PCR; TCRdb holds only in-frame clones, not every one. The table includes approximately 30,000 clones, roughly 59% detected once. This clone was counted only a few times. Its target is not known. The sequencing used PBMCs, collected before ibrutinib treatment. The source of this sequence is a human donor with chronic lymphocytic leukemia. The chain is built from TRBV5-6 and TRBJ2-5, with 9 positions matching TRBD1. This CDR3 reads CASSRGDRVGRQTQYF. CDR3 in DNA: TGTGCCAGCAGCCGAGGGGACAGGGTGGGGAGACAGACCCAGTACTTC.